This section outlines one T cell receptor (beta chain) sequence together with its context. Looked up from germline, CDR1 is MGHRA and CDR2 is YSYEKL. V was shortened by 4 bases and J by 4 bases, with 11 bases between the two germline ends. CDR3 length: 13 amino acids. Authors' processing steps: Reference gene primer amplification gave estimated nucleated cell counts. Libraries were prepared by immunoSEQ multiplex PCR; TCRdb keeps only in-frame clonotypes and omits some of them. That table supplies the V and J calls and clone size; D and trimming were determined from the DNA. Of over 120,000 clones in the sample, 80% are singletons; the top ten hold about 3.5%. This record belongs to a study of blood T cell repertoires in COVID-19. Study-level background: COVID-19 samples from acute and convalescent phases originated in the United States, Italy and Spain. Nucleic acid was either cDNA or gDNA, and it came from T cells, B-cell-depleted T cells, or PBMCs.

This receptor was identified in an older man who had recovered from COVID-19. V usage is TRBV4-1 and J usage is TRBJ2-7; D perhaps matches TRBD2 (6 bases). Specimen: peripheral blood. CDR3 sequence reads: CASSPGGSYEQYF. As DNA, the CDR3 is TGCGCCAGCAGCCCCGGGGGTTCATACGAGCAGTACTTC.